A selection of T cell receptor beta chains follows, all from one sample in a study of breast tumors, draining lymph nodes, adjacent tissues. MiXCR was run by TCRdb on the multiplex PCR reads, yielding one entry per CDR3 protein. Here the sample spans roughly 100,000 distinct CDR3 sequences, roughly 33% being singletons. The specimen sequenced was axillary lymph node tissue. These receptors all stem from a female donor with breast cancer. Some clones in this sample may be carry-over from other donors' samples. The CDR3 runs from the conserved cysteine through the conserved F or W. The order of the fields is V gene, D gene, J gene, clone size, CDR3 DNA, CDR3 protein. The D gene is left open where the match is weak. Expanded clones get a size class; other rows say once, few or many, or leave the size out.

TRBV20-1,NA,TRBJ2-7,many,TGCAGTGCTAGAGGTTCAGGAACCTACGAGCAGTACTTC,CSARGSGTYEQYF
TRBV20-1,NA,TRBJ1-2,NA,TGCAGTGTCCCTTTTAGAGTGGCTATATTCTTATGTGCTAACTATGGCTACACCTTC,CSVPFRVAIFLCANYGYTF
TRBV20-1,NA,TRBJ2-2,many,TGCAGTGCTAGAGAAGTGACTAGAACGGGGGAGCTGTTTTTT,CSAREVTRTGELFF
TRBV2,NA,TRBJ2-5,many,TGTGCCAGCACCCCACAGGGTTCGGGGGCCCAGTACTTC,CASTPQGSGAQYF
TRBV9,TRBD1,TRBJ1-1,NA,TGTGCCAGCAGCCCCCGGGACAGAAACACTGAAGCTTTCTTT,CASSPRDRNTEAFF
TRBV14,NA,TRBJ2-6,many,TGTGCCAGCCGCCACTCTGGGGCCAACGTCCTGACTTTC,CASRHSGANVLTF
TRBV7-3,NA,TRBJ2-2,NA,TGTGCCAGCAGCCCTCTGGGGGGCCGGGCCGGGGAGCTGTTTTTT,CASSPLGGRAGELFF
TRBV6-6,TRBD2,TRBJ2-7,many,TGTGCCAGCAGTTACTTCCTAGCGGGGGGTTTGGACGAGCAGTACTTC,CASSYFLAGGLDEQYF
TRBV18,NA,TRBJ1-2,many,TGTGCCAGCTCACCCTCGTCCGTTACAGGGCTTTATGGCTACACCTTC,CASSPSSVTGLYGYTF
TRBV6-1,TRBD2,TRBJ2-1,few,TGTGCCAGCAGTCAAGGTTCCAGCGGGAGATCCTACAATGAGCAGTTCTTC,CASSQGSSGRSYNEQFF
TRBV7-9,TRBD2,TRBJ2-3,many,TGTGCCAGCAGCTTAGGGCGGGGGGTCACAGATACGCAGTATTTT,CASSLGRGVTDTQYF
TRBV6-2/TRBV6-3,TRBD1,TRBJ1-2,few,TGTGCCAGCAGTCACGACAGGGAGAACTATGGCTACACCTTC,CASSHDRENYGYTF
TRBV9,TRBD1,TRBJ1-6,many,TGTGCCAGCAGCGCATCAGGTGGTGGGACAGTTAGTTCACCCCTCCACTTT,CASSASGGGTVSSPLHF
TRBV7-2,NA,TRBJ1-5,many,TGTGCCAGCAGCATAAACAGGCGGGATCAGCCCCAGCATTTT,CASSINRRDQPQHF
TRBV5-4,NA,TRBJ1-4,NA,TGTGCCAGCAGCTCCAGGAGGGGTTCGCGCGAAAAACTGTTTTTT,CASSSRRGSREKLFF